Given below is one T cell receptor beta chain in context. Germline V gene data show CDR1 as SEHNR and CDR2 as FQNEAQ (reference sequence). V was trimmed by 8 bases and J by 1 base, leaving 12 bases between them. The CDR3 totals 13 residues. Here immunoSEQ multiplex PCR was the method, and the copy in TCRdb shows in-frame clones only, minus some. Of approximately 100,000 clones detected, 92% appear once; the ten largest clones hold roughly 2.3%. The data were obtained in a study of T cell changes during pregnancy in multiple sclerosis. This receptor was identified in a female donor in good health, enrolled as a control in a pregnancy study. The chain links TRBV7-9 to TRBJ2-7, with D tentatively TRBD2 (5 bases). This specimen was peripheral blood, taken after pregnancy. The CDR3 here is CASEGKESYEQYF. DNA for the CDR3: TGTGCCAGCGAGGGAAAGGAGTCCTACGAGCAGTACTTC.